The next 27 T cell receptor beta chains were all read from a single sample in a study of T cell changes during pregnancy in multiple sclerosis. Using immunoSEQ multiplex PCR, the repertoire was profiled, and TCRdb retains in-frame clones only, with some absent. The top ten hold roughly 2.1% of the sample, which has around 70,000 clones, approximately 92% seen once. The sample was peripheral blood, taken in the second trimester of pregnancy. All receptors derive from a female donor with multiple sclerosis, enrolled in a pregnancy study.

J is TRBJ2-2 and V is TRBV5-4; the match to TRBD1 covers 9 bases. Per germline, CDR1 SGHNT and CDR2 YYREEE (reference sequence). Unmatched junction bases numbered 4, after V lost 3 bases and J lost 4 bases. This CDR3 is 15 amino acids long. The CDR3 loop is CASSSGQGSTGELFF. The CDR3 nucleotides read TGTGCCAGCAGCTCGGGACAGGGTTCCACCGGGGAGCTGTTTTTT.

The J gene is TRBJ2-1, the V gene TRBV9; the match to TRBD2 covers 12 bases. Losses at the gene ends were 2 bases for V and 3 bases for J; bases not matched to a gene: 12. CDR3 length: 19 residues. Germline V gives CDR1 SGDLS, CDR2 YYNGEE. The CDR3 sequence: CASSVGLAGGPTNYNEQFF. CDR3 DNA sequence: TGTGCCAGCAGCGTGGGGCTAGCGGGAGGGCCTACTAACTACAATGAGCAGTTCTTC.

CDR3 sequence (DNA): TGTGCCAGCAGCTTGACACACCAAGAGACCCAGTACTTC. It specifies CASSLTHQETQYF. V is TRBV5-5 and J is TRBJ2-5; D ambiguous. CDR1 and CDR2 from the germline V gene are SGHKS and YYEKEE (reference sequence). The ends were cut back, 1 base at V and 0 bases at J, with 4 bases in the middle. The CDR3 length is 13 residues. The variable domain in full, completed from reference TRBV5-5 and TRBJ2-5, reads DAGVTQSPTHLIKTRGQQVTLRCSPISGHKSVSWYQQVLGQGPQFIFQYYEKEERGRGNFPDRFSARQFPNYSSELNVNALLLGDSALYLCASSLTHQETQYFGPGTRLLVL.

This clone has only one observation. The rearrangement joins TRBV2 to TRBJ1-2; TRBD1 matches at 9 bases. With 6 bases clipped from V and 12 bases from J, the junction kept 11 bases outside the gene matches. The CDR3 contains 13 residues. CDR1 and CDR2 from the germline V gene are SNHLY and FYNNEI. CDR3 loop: CASSPGQGFSHTF. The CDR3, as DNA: TGTGCCAGCAGCCCGGGACAGGGATTCTCCCACACCTTC. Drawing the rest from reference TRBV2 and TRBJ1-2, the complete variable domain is EPEVTQTPSHQVTQMGQEVILRCVPISNHLYFYWYRQILGQKVEFLVSFYNNEISEKSEIFDDQFSVERPDGSNFTLKIRSTKLEDSAMYFCASSPGQGFSHTFGSGTRLTVV.

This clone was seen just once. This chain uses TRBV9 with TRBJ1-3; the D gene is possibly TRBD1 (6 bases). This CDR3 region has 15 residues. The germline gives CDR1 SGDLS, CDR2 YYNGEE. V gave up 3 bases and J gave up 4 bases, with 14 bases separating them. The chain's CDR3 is CASSARQGIGNTIYF. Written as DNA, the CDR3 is TGTGCCAGCAGCGCGAGGCAGGGGATAGGAAACACCATATATTTT.

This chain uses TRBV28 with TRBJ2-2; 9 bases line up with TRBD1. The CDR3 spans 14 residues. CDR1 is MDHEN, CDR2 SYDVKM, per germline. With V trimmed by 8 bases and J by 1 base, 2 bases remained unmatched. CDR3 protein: CASQTGGNTGELFF. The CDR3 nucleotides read TGTGCCAGCCAGACAGGGGGGAACACCGGGGAGCTGTTTTTT.

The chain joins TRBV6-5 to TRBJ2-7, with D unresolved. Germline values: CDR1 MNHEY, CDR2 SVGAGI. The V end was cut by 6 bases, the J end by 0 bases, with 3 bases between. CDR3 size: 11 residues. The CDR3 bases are TGTGCCAGCAGCTTCTCCTACGAGCAGTACTTC. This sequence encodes CASSFSYEQYF.

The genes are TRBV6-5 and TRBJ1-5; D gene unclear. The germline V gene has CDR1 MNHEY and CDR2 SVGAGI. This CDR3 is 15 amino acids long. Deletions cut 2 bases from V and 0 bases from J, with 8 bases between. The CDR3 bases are TGTGCCAGCAGTTACCGTAGCAATAGCAATCAGCCCCAGCATTTT. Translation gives CASSYRSNSNQPQHF.

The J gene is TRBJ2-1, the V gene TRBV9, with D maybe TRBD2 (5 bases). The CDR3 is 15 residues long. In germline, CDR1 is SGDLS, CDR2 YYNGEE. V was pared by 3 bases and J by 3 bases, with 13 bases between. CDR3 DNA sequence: TGTGCCAGCAGCGAAGGCAGCGGCAGCTACAATGAGCAGTTCTTC. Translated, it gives CASSEGSGSYNEQFF. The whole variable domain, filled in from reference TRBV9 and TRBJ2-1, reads DSGVTQTPKHLITATGQRVTLRCSPRSGDLSVYWYQQSLDQGLQFLIQYYNGEERAKGNILERFSAQQFPDLHSELNLSSLELGDSALYFCASSEGSGSYNEQFFGPGTRLTVL.

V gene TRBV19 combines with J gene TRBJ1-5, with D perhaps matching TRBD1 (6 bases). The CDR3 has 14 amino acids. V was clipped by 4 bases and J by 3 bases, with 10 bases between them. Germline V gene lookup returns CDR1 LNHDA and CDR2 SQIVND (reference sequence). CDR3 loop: CASSTGTYNQPQHF. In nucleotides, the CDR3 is TGTGCCAGTAGTACAGGGACATACAATCAGCCCCAGCATTTT.

CDR3 loop: CATSRADNEQFF. Written as DNA, the CDR3 is TGTGCCACCAGCAGAGCTGACAATGAGCAGTTCTTC. V gene TRBV15 combines with J gene TRBJ2-1; the D is unclear. The CDR3 totals 12 residues. Looked up from germline, CDR1 is LNHNV and CDR2 is YYDKDF (reference sequence). Trimming took off 1 base at V and 5 bases at J, with 3 bases between the two ends.

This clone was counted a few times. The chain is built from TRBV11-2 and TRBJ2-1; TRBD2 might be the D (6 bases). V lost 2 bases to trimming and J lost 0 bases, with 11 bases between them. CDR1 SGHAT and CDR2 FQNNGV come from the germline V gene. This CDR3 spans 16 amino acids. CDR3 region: CASSLTGVGSYNEQFF. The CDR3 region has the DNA TGTGCCAGCAGCTTAACGGGGGTGGGCTCCTACAATGAGCAGTTCTTC.

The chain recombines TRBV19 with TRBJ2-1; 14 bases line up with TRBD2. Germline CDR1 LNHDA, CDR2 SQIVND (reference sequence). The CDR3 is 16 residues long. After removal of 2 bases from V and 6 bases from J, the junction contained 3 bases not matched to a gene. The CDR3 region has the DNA TGTGCCAGTAGTATAAGAGGGACTAGCGGGGGCAATGAGCAGTTCTTC. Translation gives CASSIRGTSGGNEQFF.

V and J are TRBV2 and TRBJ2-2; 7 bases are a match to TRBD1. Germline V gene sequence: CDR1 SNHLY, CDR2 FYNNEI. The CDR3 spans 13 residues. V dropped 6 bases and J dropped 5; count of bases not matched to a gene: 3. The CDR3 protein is CASRTGSTGELFF. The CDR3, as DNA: TGTGCCAGCAGGACAGGGTCAACCGGGGAGCTGTTTTTT.

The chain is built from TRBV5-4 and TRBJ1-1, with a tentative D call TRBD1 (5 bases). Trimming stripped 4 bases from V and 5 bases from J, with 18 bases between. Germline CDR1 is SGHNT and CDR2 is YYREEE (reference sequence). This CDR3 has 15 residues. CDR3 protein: CASSRPQGIGTEAFF. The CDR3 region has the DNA TGTGCCAGCAGCAGACCCCAGGGCATCGGGACTGAAGCTTTCTTT.

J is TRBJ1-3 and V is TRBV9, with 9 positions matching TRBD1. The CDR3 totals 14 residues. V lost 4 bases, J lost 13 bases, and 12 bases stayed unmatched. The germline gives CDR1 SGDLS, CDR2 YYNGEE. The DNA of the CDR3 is TGTGCCAGCAGCCCTAGCACAGGGGGCCCCAGAATATATTTT. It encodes CASSPSTGGPRIYF.

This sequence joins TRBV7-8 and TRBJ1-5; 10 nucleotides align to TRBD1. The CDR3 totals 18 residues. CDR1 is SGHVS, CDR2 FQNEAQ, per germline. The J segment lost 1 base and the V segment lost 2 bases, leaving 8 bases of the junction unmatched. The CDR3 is CASSLPGQGFSSNQPQHF. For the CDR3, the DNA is TGTGCCAGCAGCTTACCGGGACAGGGGTTTTCGAGCAATCAGCCCCAGCATTTT. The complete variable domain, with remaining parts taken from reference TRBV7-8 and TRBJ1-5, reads GAGVSQSPRYKVAKRGQDVALRCDPISGHVSLFWYQQALGQGPEFLTYFQNEAQLDKSGLPSDRFFAERPEGSVSTLKIQRTQQEDSAVYLCASSLPGQGFSSNQPQHFGDGTRLSIL.

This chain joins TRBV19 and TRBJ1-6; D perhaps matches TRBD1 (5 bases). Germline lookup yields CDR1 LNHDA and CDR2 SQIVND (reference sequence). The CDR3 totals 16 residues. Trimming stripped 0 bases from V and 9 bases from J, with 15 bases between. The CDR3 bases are TGTGCCAGTAGTATAGATGCGGAGGGGAAAGGTTCACCCCTCCACTTT. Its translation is CASSIDAEGKGSPLHF.

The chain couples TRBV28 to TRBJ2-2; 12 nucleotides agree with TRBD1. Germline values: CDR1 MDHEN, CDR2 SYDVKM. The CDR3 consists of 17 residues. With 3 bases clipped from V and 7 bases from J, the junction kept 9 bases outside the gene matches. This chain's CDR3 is CASSLVRGTGGIGELFF. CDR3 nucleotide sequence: TGTGCCAGCAGTTTGGTTCGTGGGACAGGGGGCATCGGGGAGCTGTTTTTT.

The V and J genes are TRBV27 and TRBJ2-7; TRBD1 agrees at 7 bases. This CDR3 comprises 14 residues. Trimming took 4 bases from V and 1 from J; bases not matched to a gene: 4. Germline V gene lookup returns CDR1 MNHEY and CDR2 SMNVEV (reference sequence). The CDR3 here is CASSSPTGSYEQYF. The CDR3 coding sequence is TGTGCCAGCAGTTCCCCGACAGGGTCCTACGAGCAGTACTTC.

The CDR3 nucleotides are TGTGCCAGCAGTCTCCCAGGGGGCTCAAGAGAGACCCAGTACTTC. Translating it yields CASSLPGGSRETQYF. The V call is TRBV28, the J call TRBJ2-5; 8 bases are shared with TRBD1. The CDR3 spans 15 residues. J was trimmed by 4 bases and V by 5 bases; bases with no gene match: 9. The germline V gene has CDR1 MDHEN and CDR2 SYDVKM.

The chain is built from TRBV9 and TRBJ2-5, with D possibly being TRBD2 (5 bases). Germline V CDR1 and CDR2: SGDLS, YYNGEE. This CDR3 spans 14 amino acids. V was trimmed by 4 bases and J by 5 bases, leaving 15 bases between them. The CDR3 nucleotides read TGTGCCAGCAGCCCCTGGGATCGAGGGGAGACCCAGTACTTC. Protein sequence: CASSPWDRGETQYF.

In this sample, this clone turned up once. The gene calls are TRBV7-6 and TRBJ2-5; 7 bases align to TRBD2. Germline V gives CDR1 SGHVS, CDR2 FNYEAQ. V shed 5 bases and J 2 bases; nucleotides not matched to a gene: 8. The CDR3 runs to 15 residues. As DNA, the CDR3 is TGTGCCAGCAGCCCGCTTAATAGCGGGCAAGAGACCCAGTACTTC. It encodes CASSPLNSGQETQYF.

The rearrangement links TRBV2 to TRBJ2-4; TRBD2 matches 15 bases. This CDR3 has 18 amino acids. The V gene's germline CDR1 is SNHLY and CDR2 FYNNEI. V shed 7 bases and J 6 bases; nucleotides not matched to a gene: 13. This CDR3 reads CASNQGLAGGHFGNIQYF. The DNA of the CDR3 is TGTGCCAGCAACCAAGGACTAGCGGGGGGGCATTTCGGAAACATTCAGTACTTC.

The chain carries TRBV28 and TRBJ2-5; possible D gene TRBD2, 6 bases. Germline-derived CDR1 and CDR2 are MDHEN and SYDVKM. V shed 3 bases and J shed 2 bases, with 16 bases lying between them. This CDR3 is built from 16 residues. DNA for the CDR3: TGTGCCAGCAGTTTGTGGGCGGGAATTGGTCAAGAGACCCAGTACTTC. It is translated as CASSLWAGIGQETQYF.

Here the CDR3 reads CASSLYASGLISTDTQYF. Written as DNA, the CDR3 is TGTGCCAGCAGCTTATACGCTAGCGGGCTGATTAGCACAGATACGCAGTATTTT. This chain uses TRBV7-6 with TRBJ2-3, with 8 positions matching TRBD2. Germline trimming cut 2 bases from V and 0 bases from J; bases unmatched to any gene: 10. In germline, CDR1 is SGHVS, CDR2 FNYEAQ. The length of the CDR3 is 18 residues.

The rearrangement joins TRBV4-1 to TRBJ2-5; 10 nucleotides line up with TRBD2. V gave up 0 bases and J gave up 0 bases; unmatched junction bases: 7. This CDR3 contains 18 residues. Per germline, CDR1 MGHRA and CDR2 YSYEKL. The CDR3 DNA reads TGCGCCAGCAGCCAAGAATGGGGCCTAGCGGGGGACCAAGAGACCCAGTACTTC. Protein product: CASSQEWGLAGDQETQYF.